Below, 32 T cell receptor beta chains from the same sample are listed, as sequenced in a study of T cell responses to AZD1222 COVID-19 vaccine. Measured with immunoSEQ multiplex PCR; TCRdb has only the in-frame clones, and not every one. The sample consists of roughly 80,000 clones, more than 90% of them appearing once. The input for sequencing was peripheral blood, taken on day 0 of AZD1222 vaccination. The receptor set was obtained from an adult in good health.

This clone was counted a few times. This sequence joins TRBV2 and TRBJ1-4; weak D call: TRBD1 (5 bases). The ends were cut back, 7 bases at V and 3 bases at J, with 15 bases in the middle. The CDR3 extends over 15 amino acids. Germline CDR1 and CDR2: SNHLY and FYNNEI. The CDR3: CASTMNQGANEKLFF. CDR3 bases: TGTGCCAGCACCATGAACCAAGGGGCTAATGAAAAACTGTTTTTT. Supplemented by reference TRBV2 and TRBJ1-4, the full variable domain reads EPEVTQTPSHQVTQMGQEVILRCVPISNHLYFYWYRQILGQKVEFLVSFYNNEISEKSEIFDDQFSVERPDGSNFTLKIRSTKLEDSAMYFCASTMNQGANEKLFFGSGTQLSVL.

The chain combines TRBV7-3 with TRBJ2-5; D may correspond to TRBD1 or TRBD2 (5 bases each). CDR1 is SGHTA and CDR2 is FQGTGA in the germline V gene. V was trimmed by 4 bases and J by 4 bases, leaving 13 bases between them. The CDR3 consists of 14 residues. CDR3 coding DNA: TGTGCCAGCAGCTCGGGGCTGGTGGGAGAGACCCAGTACTTC. Translation: CASSSGLVGETQYF.

The chain carries TRBV10-3 and TRBJ1-2, with 7 bases that match TRBD1. The CDR3 sequence is 16 residues long. Trimming removed 0 bases from V and 3 bases from J; junction bases left unmatched: 7. Germline loops: CDR1 ENHRY, CDR2 SYGVKD. The CDR3 nucleotides are TGTGCCATCAGTGAGTCGTCAGGGGGGCTAGACTATGGCTACACCTTC. Encoded protein: CAISESSGGLDYGYTF.

The chain has TRBV30 and TRBJ1-6; D not resolved. V was clipped by 5 bases and J by 5 bases, with 13 bases between them. Germline CDR1 GTSNPN, CDR2 SVGIG (reference sequence). This CDR3 is 14 amino acids long. CDR3 sequence: CAWGAELNNSPLHF. The CDR3 nucleotides are TGTGCCTGGGGAGCGGAATTGAATAATTCACCCCTCCACTTT.

This sequence joins TRBV24-1 and TRBJ1-2, with TRBD1 matching over 8 bases. From germline, CDR1 is KGHDR and CDR2 SFDVKD. The V segment lost 4 bases and the J segment 0 bases; nucleotides outside the gene matches: 6. The CDR3 is 16 amino acids. CDR3 residues: CATSDPDRGSNYGYTF. For the CDR3, the DNA is TGTGCCACCAGTGACCCCGACAGGGGATCTAACTATGGCTACACCTTC.

The CDR3 is CASSLGAGANTGELFF. Written as DNA, the CDR3 is TGTGCCAGCAGCTTGGGCGCGGGGGCGAACACCGGGGAGCTGTTTTTT. The chain uses TRBV5-5 and TRBJ2-2; the match to TRBD2 covers 7 bases. This CDR3 comprises 16 residues. Germline CDR1 is SGHKS and CDR2 is YYEKEE (reference sequence). Trimming at V came to 0 bases and at J to 0 bases, leaving 2 bases not matched to a gene.

The chain is built from TRBV19 and TRBJ1-2, with D possibly TRBD1 on 6 matching bases. The germline gives CDR1 LNHDA, CDR2 SQIVND (reference sequence). This CDR3 comprises 15 residues. The ends were cut back, 7 bases at V and 4 bases at J, with 19 bases in the middle. CDR3 DNA: TGTGCCAGTACCGATCACTCGGGGGCTACCTATGGCTACACCTTC. Residues: CASTDHSGATYGYTF.

This chain uses TRBV11-2 with TRBJ1-6; D is unresolved. Deletions cut 1 base from V and 7 bases from J, with 8 bases between. The CDR3 length is 14 residues. CDR1 and CDR2 from the germline V gene are SGHAT and FQNNGV. The CDR3 loop is CASSLGVENSPLHF. CDR3 in DNA: TGTGCCAGCAGCTTAGGGGTCGAGAATTCACCCCTCCACTTT.

The chain recombines TRBV7-3 with TRBJ2-1; D is perhaps TRBD1 (5 bases). The V end lost 5 bases, the J end lost 2 bases, and 7 bases lay between the germline ends. Germline CDR1 reads SGHTA; CDR2 reads FQGTGA. The CDR3 loop spans 13 amino acids. In DNA, the CDR3 is TGTGCCAGCAGCACAGGAACCTACAATGAGCAGTTCTTC. Its protein is CASSTGTYNEQFF.

This clone was seen a single time. This chain connects TRBV10-2 to TRBJ1-1; D unresolved. V lost 7 bases and J 4 bases, leaving 16 bases between the germline ends. CDR3 length: 14 residues. From germline, CDR1 is WSHSY and CDR2 SAAADI. CDR3 loop: CASTPVPRSTEAFF. CDR3 nucleotide sequence: TGCGCCAGCACCCCAGTCCCCCGGAGCACTGAAGCTTTCTTT.

The J gene is TRBJ2-4, the V gene TRBV7-9; D remains ambiguous. This CDR3 contains 17 residues. Per the germline V gene, CDR1 is SEHNR and CDR2 is FQNEAQ (reference sequence). Trimming shortened V by 4 bases and J by 0 bases, and 16 bases separated the two germline ends. As DNA, the CDR3 is TGTGCCAGCAGCTCTTCAACGTGGGAATTAGCCAAAAACATTCAGTACTTC. Translating gives CASSSSTWELAKNIQYF.

V is TRBV7-7 and J is TRBJ2-7; TRBD1 is a possible D gene (5 bases). Germline values: CDR1 SSHAT, CDR2 FNYEAQ (reference sequence). Trimming took 2 bases from V and 5 from J, leaving 10 bases between them. The CDR3 totals 13 residues. The CDR3 sequence: CASSLTGRDEQYF. The CDR3 region has the DNA TGTGCCAGCAGCTTAACAGGACGGGACGAGCAGTACTTC.

The chain joins TRBV11-3 to TRBJ1-1; weak D call: TRBD1 (5 bases). V was trimmed by 2 bases and J by 1 base, leaving 8 bases between them. Germline CDR1 SGHNT, CDR2 YENEEA. The CDR3 covers 14 residues. The CDR3 loop is CASSLMGENTEAFF. The CDR3 DNA is TGTGCCAGCAGCTTAATGGGGGAGAACACTGAAGCTTTCTTT.

This chain joins TRBV30 and TRBJ1-1; a weak D match, TRBD1 (5 bases). Per the germline V gene, CDR1 is GTSNPN and CDR2 is SVGIG (reference sequence). The CDR3 runs 12 residues. V lost 4 bases and J lost 4, with 10 bases in between. The CDR3 nucleotides read TGTGCCTGGAACGCAGGGATCACTGAAGCTTTCTTT. Amino acid sequence: CAWNAGITEAFF.

The V gene is TRBV7-9, the J gene TRBJ2-7, with 9 bases identical to TRBD2. V gave up 8 bases and J gave up 2 bases; unmatched junction bases: 7. Germline CDR1 is SEHNR and CDR2 is FQNEAQ (reference sequence). This CDR3 is 14 amino acids long. DNA of the CDR3: TGTGCCAGCGGAGAGACTAGCGGAGCCTACGAGCAGTACTTC. Translation: CASGETSGAYEQYF. Full variable domain (remainder filled in from reference TRBV7-9 and TRBJ2-7): DTGVSQNPRHKITKRGQNVTFRCDPISEHNRLYWYRQTLGQGPEFLTYFQNEAQLEKSRLLSDRFSAERPKGSFSTLEIQRTEQGDSAMYLCASGETSGAYEQYFGPGTRLTVT.

This chain joins TRBV19 and TRBJ1-2; 8 nucleotides align to TRBD1. Germline assignment: CDR1 LNHDA and CDR2 SQIVND (reference sequence). This CDR3 has 14 amino acids. Losses at the gene ends were 0 bases for V and 8 bases for J; bases not matched to a gene: 5. CDR3 sequence: CASSIDGTGDGYTF. DNA of the CDR3: TGTGCCAGTAGTATAGACGGGACAGGAGACGGCTACACCTTC.

The sample holds a few counts of this clone. The chain uses TRBV12-3 or TRBV12-4 and TRBJ2-3; 7 positions match TRBD1. The CDR3 has 13 residues. Trimming took 5 bases from V and 4 from J; bases not matched to a gene: 3. The CDR3 loop reads CASSTGDPDTQYF. The CDR3 coding sequence is TGTGCCAGCAGTACAGGGGACCCAGATACGCAGTATTTT.

This rearrangement joins TRBV7-8 to TRBJ1-1; 8 bases agree with TRBD1. The CDR3 extends over 13 amino acids. CDR1 and CDR2 (germline): SGHVS, FQNEAQ. V trimming: 5 bases; J trimming: 8 bases; junction bases outside the gene matches: 7. The CDR3 region has the DNA TGTGCCAGCAGCCCTCTATGGACAGGGGAAGCTTTCTTT. It encodes CASSPLWTGEAFF.

V usage is TRBV2 and J usage is TRBJ1-6; the D is unclear. This CDR3 contains 15 residues. Germline V gives CDR1 SNHLY, CDR2 FYNNEI. Trimming stripped 2 bases from V and 10 bases from J, with 15 bases between. The CDR3 protein is CASSEFSARNSPLHF. Here the CDR3 DNA reads TGTGCCAGCAGTGAATTTTCCGCCAGGAACTCACCCCTCCACTTT.

The V and J genes are TRBV2 and TRBJ1-3, with D hard to call. Germline CDR1 is SNHLY and CDR2 is FYNNEI. V gave up 7 bases and J gave up 0 bases, with 10 bases separating them. This CDR3 is 14 amino acids long. CDR3 in amino acids: CASKELLSGNTIYF. The CDR3 DNA follows: TGTGCCAGCAAGGAACTCCTCTCTGGAAACACCATATATTTT.

The rearrangement joins TRBV6-5 to TRBJ2-2; perhaps TRBD1 as D (6 bases). Per the germline V gene, CDR1 is MNHEY and CDR2 is SVGAGI. The CDR3 consists of 16 residues. With 0 bases removed from V and 4 bases from J, the gap between germline ends came to 12 bases. As DNA, the CDR3 is TGTGCCAGCAGTTACTCGAACAGGGTCAGCACCGGGGAGCTGTTTTTT. It yields the protein CASSYSNRVSTGELFF.

V gene TRBV12-3 or TRBV12-4 combines with J gene TRBJ2-1; D remains ambiguous. V was cut by 2 bases and J by 10 bases, with 12 bases left in between. This CDR3 contains 13 residues. CDR3 nucleotide sequence: TGTGCCAGCAGTTTAATTTTATCCCCGGAGCAGTTCTTC. Translated: CASSLILSPEQFF.

This chain links TRBV11-3 with TRBJ2-2; D remains unclear. This CDR3 comprises 13 residues. Germline V gene sequence: CDR1 SGHNT, CDR2 YENEEA. Between the trimmed V and J ends, which lost 6 bases and 3 bases, there was a span of 8 bases. The CDR3: CASRSRDTGELFF. CDR3 coding DNA: TGTGCCAGCAGAAGCCGGGACACCGGGGAGCTGTTTTTT.

The chain carries TRBV5-1 and TRBJ1-1; no firm D call. V gave up 2 bases and J gave up 3 bases, with 14 bases separating them. Germline V CDR1 and CDR2: SGHRS, YFSETQ. This CDR3 has 15 residues. CDR3 in DNA: TGCGCCAGCAGCTTAGAAACGGACGGATACACTGAAGCTTTCTTT. It codes for CASSLETDGYTEAFF.

A note on this clone: The identical CDR3 is also encoded by other nucleotide sequences in the sample. V gene TRBV9 combines with J gene TRBJ2-1; 8 bases match TRBD2. The germline V gene has CDR1 SGDLS and CDR2 YYNGEE. The CDR3 loop spans 16 amino acids. J gave up 0 bases and V 0 bases, and 2 bases lay outside the gene matches. CDR3 DNA sequence: TGTGCCAGCAGCGTAGTGAGCGGGAGCTCCTACAATGAGCAGTTCTTC. Its protein is CASSVVSGSSYNEQFF.

The rearrangement joins TRBV21-1 to TRBJ1-4; the table's TRBD1 call for D was not verified on the DNA. TRBV21-1 is noted as a pseudogene. This CDR3 spans 21 amino acids. The CDR3 nucleotides read TGTGCCAGCAGCAAATACTTAGGGGGGACAGGTGCCCTCCAGTCTAACGAAAAACTGTTTTTT. This sequence encodes CASSKYLGGTGALQSNEKLFF.

The gene calls are TRBV29-1 and TRBJ2-7; TRBD2 might be the D (6 bases). Germline CDR1 is SQVTM and CDR2 is ANQGSEA. This CDR3 region has 15 residues. The V end lost 3 bases, the J end lost 4 bases, and 19 bases lay between the germline ends. This chain's CDR3 is CSVEMVGGRTYEQYF. In nucleotides, the CDR3 is TGCAGCGTTGAGATGGTCGGGGGTAGAACGTACGAGCAGTACTTC.

The rearrangement links TRBV6-5 to TRBJ1-5; D unresolved. This CDR3 region has 13 residues. Germline loops: CDR1 MNHEY, CDR2 SVGAGI. V was clipped by 2 bases and J by 8 bases, with 10 bases between them. As DNA, the CDR3 is TGTGCCAGCAGTTACGGCGCAAATGAGCCCCAGCATTTT. Translated: CASSYGANEPQHF.

This sequence joins TRBV7-9 and TRBJ2-3; 11 bases are shared with TRBD2. The V segment lost 2 bases and the J segment 2 bases; nucleotides outside the gene matches: 9. The germline V gene has CDR1 SEHNR and CDR2 FQNEAQ (reference sequence). The CDR3 is made up of 18 amino acids. This CDR3 is CASSLKSSGRFSTDTQYF. Here the CDR3 DNA reads TGTGCCAGCAGCTTAAAGTCTAGCGGGAGGTTCTCCACAGATACGCAGTATTTT.

The chain joins TRBV9 to TRBJ1-2; no firm D call. Deletions cut 3 bases from V and 10 bases from J, with 16 bases between. Germline V gene lookup returns CDR1 SGDLS and CDR2 YYNGEE. The CDR3 covers 13 residues. The CDR3 nucleotides are TGTGCCAGCAGCGGCCGCGGCAGTGAGGCCTACACCTTC. Residues: CASSGRGSEAYTF. The variable domain in full, with the rest retrieved from reference TRBV9 and TRBJ1-2, is DSGVTQTPKHLITATGQRVTLRCSPRSGDLSVYWYQQSLDQGLQFLIQYYNGEERAKGNILERFSAQQFPDLHSELNLSSLELGDSALYFCASSGRGSEAYTFGSGTRLTVV.

The chain has TRBV9 and TRBJ1-2; D is perhaps TRBD1 (6 bases). Germline CDR1 SGDLS, CDR2 YYNGEE. The V end was cut by 0 bases, the J end by 2 bases, with 11 bases between. The CDR3 consists of 15 residues. Written as DNA, the CDR3 is TGTGCCAGCAGCGTAGGTAGGACAGCCAACTATGGCTACACCTTC. Translating gives CASSVGRTANYGYTF.

The chain links TRBV3-1 (or the pseudogene TRBV3-2) to TRBJ2-5; no reliable D call. The V end was cut by 1 base, the J end by 9 bases, with 12 bases between. This CDR3 region has 13 residues. Germline CDR1 LGHDT, CDR2 YNNKEL (reference sequence). The CDR3 protein is CASSQVRGAAQYF. CDR3 nucleotide sequence: TGTGCCAGCAGCCAAGTCCGTGGCGCGGCCCAGTACTTC.